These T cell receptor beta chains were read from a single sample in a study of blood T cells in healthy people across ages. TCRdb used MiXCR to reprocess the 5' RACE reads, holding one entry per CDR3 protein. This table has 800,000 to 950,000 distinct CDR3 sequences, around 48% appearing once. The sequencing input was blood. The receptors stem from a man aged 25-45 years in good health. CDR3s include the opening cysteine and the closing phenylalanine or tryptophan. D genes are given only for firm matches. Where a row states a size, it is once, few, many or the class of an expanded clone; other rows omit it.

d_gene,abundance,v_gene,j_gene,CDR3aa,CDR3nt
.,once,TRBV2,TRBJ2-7,CASSASRGYEQYF,TGTGCCAGCAGTGCTTCCAGGGGCTACGAGCAGTACTTC
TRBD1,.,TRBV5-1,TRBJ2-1,CASSLPRQGTASNEQFF,TGCGCCAGCAGCTTGCCCAGACAGGGTACAGCGAGCAATGAGCAGTTCTTC
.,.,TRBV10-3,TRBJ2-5,CAITTDVEETQYF,TGTGCCATCACTACGGACGTAGAAGAGACCCAGTACTTC
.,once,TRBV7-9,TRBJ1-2,CASSLLTAFNYGYTF,TGTGCCAGCAGCTTATTGACAGCTTTTAACTATGGCTACACCTTC
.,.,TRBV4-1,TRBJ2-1,CAGSGGTPDEQFF,TGCGCCGGCAGTGGAGGGACCCCCGATGAGCAGTTCTTC
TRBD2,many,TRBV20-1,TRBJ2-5,CSARWTSHLETQYF,TGCAGTGCTAGATGGACTAGCCATTTGGAGACCCAGTACTTC
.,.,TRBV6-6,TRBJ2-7,CASSYSIPGVTYEQYF,TGTGCCAGCAGTTACTCGATACCCGGGGTCACCTACGAGCAGTACTTC
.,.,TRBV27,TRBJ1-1,CASIKGGARTEAFF,TGTGCCAGCATCAAGGGGGGGGCACGGACTGAAGCTTTCTTT
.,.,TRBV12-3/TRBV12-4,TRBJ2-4,CASSRQVAKNIQYF,TGTGCCAGCAGTAGACAGGTAGCCAAAAACATTCAGTACTTC
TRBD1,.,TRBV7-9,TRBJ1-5,CASSLGPGQGAYEPQHF,TGTGCCAGCAGCTTAGGACCGGGACAGGGGGCTTATGAGCCCCAGCATTTT
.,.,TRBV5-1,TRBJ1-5,CASGLGGYSNQPQHF,TGCGCCAGCGGCTTGGGCGGTTATAGCAATCAGCCCCAGCATTTT
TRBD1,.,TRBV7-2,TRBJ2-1,CASSLVPRQGNNEQFF,TGTGCCAGCAGCTTAGTTCCGAGACAGGGGAACAATGAGCAGTTCTTC
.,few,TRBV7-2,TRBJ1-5,CASSLAPNSNQPQHF,TGTGCCAGCAGCTTAGCGCCTAATAGCAATCAGCCCCAGCATTTT
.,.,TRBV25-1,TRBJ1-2,CASRPGGGGYTF,TGTGCCAGCAGACCCGGGGGCGGTGGCTACACCTTC
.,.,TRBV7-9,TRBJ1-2,CASSLEGTRGYTF,TGTGCCAGCAGCTTAGAAGGGACTCGGGGCTACACCTTC
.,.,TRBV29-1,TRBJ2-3,CSVPGSSGPDTQYF,TGCAGCGTTCCAGGGTCCTCGGGCCCAGATACGCAGTATTTT
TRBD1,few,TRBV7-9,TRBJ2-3,CASSLRGQGEDTQYF,TGTGCCAGCAGCTTAAGGGGACAGGGGGAAGATACGCAGTATTTT
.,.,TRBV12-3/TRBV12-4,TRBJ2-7,CASSLIGSVLYF,TGTGCCAGCAGTTTAATTGGTAGTGTACTGTACTTC
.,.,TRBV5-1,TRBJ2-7,CASSDGPTPYF,TGCGCCAGCAGCGATGGACCCACCCCGTACTTC
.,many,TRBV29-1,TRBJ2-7,CSVEDRRESPYEQYF,TGCAGCGTTGAAGATCGGAGGGAAAGCCCTTACGAGCAGTACTTC
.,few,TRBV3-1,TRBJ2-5,CASSARRETQYF,TGTGCCAGCAGCGCTAGAAGAGAGACCCAGTACTTC
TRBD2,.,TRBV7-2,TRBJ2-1,CASSVGPAGGLAYNEQFF,TGTGCCAGCAGCGTGGGACCAGCGGGGGGCCTCGCGTACAATGAGCAGTTCTTC
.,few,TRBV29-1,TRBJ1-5,CSTQYGEPQHF,TGCAGCACCCAGTACGGTGAGCCCCAGCATTTT
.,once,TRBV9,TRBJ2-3,CASSPTGRSTDTQYF,TGTGCCAGCAGCCCTACCGGGAGAAGCACAGATACGCAGTATTTT
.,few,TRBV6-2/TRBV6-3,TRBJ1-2,CASSYTRTAYGYTF,TGTGCCAGCAGCTACACTCGGACAGCATATGGCTACACCTTC
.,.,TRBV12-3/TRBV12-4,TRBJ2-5,CASTQSRGTGTRETQYF,TGTGCCAGCACCCAAAGTCGAGGGACAGGGACTAGGGAGACCCAGTACTTC
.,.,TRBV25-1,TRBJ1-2,CASSKPGSNYGYTF,TGTGCCAGCAGTAAGCCAGGGTCTAACTATGGCTACACCTTC
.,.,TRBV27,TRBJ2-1,CASSLGRRRGSYNEQFF,TGTGCCAGCAGTTTGGGTCGACGGCGGGGTTCCTACAATGAGCAGTTCTTC
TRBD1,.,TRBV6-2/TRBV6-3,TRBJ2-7,CASRDTGTGAYEQYF,TGTGCCAGCAGGGATACCGGGACAGGGGCCTACGAGCAGTACTTC
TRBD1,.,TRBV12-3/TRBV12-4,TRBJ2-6,CASMTGFSGANVLTF,TGTGCCAGCATGACAGGGTTTTCTGGGGCCAACGTCCTGACTTTC
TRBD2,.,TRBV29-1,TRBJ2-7,CSVRGGPSYEQYF,TGCAGCGTCCGGGGGGGGCCATCCTACGAGCAGTACTTC
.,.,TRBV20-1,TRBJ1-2,CSVAKTGKAYGYTF,TGCAGTGTTGCAAAGACAGGAAAGGCCTATGGCTACACCTTC
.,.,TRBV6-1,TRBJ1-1,CASTFLRWETGGDTEAFF,TGTGCCAGCACCTTCCTTCGCTGGGAGACCGGGGGAGACACTGAAGCTTTCTTT
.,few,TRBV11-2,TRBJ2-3,CASSLGADKSTDTQYF,TGTGCCAGCAGCTTAGGGGCCGACAAAAGCACAGATACGCAGTATTTT
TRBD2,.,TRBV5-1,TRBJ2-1,CASSLRSGLAGNEQFF,TGCGCCAGCAGCTTGAGATCAGGACTAGCGGGCAATGAGCAGTTCTTC
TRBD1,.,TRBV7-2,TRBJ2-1,CASSPGGLGQGENEQFF,TGTGCCAGCAGCCCCGGTGGGTTGGGACAGGGGGAAAATGAGCAGTTCTTC
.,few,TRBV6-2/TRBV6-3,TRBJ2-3,CASSSPRFRGGHPDTQYF,TGTGCCAGCAGTTCGCCCCGGTTTAGGGGGGGCCATCCAGATACGCAGTATTTT
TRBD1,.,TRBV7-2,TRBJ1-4,CASSPQTGIGEKLFF,TGTGCCAGCAGCCCCCAGACAGGGATCGGGGAAAAACTGTTTTTT
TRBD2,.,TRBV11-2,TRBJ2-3,CASSLEMTSGGAMDTQYF,TGTGCCAGCAGCTTGGAAATGACTAGCGGGGGGGCCATGGATACGCAGTATTTT
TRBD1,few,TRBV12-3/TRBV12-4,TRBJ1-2,CASSFGQVGGYTF,TGTGCCAGCAGCTTTGGACAGGTCGGTGGCTACACCTTC
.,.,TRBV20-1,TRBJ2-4,CSARGAPDGEGAKNIQYF,TGCAGTGCTAGAGGAGCCCCGGACGGCGAAGGGGCCAAAAACATTCAGTACTTC
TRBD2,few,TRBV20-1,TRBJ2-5,CSAPLGAGQETQYF,TGCAGTGCCCCGCTAGGAGCGGGACAAGAGACCCAGTACTTC
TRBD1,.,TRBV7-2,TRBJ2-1,CASSSWDRGRNEQFF,TGTGCCAGCAGCTCCTGGGACAGGGGGCGGAATGAGCAGTTCTTC
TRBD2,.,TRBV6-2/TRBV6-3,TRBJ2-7,CASRVARAGGREQYF,TGTGCCAGCCGGGTGGCCAGAGCGGGAGGGCGCGAGCAGTACTTC
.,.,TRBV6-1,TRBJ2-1,CASIGTRGAATKNNEQFF,TGTGCCAGCATCGGAACCCGGGGGGCGGCCACGAAAAACAATGAGCAGTTCTTC
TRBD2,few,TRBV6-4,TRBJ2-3,CASRPGGRADTQYF,TGTGCCAGCAGACCCGGGGGGAGGGCAGATACGCAGTATTTT
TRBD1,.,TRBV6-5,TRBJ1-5,CASRITRGLEQPQHF,TGTGCCAGCAGGATCACAAGGGGGCTCGAGCAGCCCCAGCATTTT
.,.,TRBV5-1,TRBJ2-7,CASSLDSPGYEQYF,TGCGCCAGCAGCTTGGATTCGCCGGGCTACGAGCAGTACTTC
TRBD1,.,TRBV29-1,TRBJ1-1,CSDVSQGVTEAFF,TGCAGCGATGTGTCCCAGGGGGTCACTGAAGCTTTCTTT
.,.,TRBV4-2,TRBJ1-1,CASSRDNLNTEAFF,TGTGCCAGCAGCAGAGACAATTTGAACACTGAAGCTTTCTTT
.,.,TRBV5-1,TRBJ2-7,CASSLAGIPYEQYF,TGCGCCAGCAGCTTGGCAGGAATACCCTACGAGCAGTACTTC
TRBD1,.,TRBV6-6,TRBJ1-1,CASSIQGSNTEAFF,TGTGCCAGCAGCATACAGGGGTCTAACACTGAAGCTTTCTTT
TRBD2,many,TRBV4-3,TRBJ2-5,CASSQDIPKRGVYQETQYF,TGCGCCAGCAGCCAAGATATTCCCAAGCGGGGGGTGTACCAAGAGACCCAGTACTTC